This TCR beta chain stems from a study of PD-1 blockade in mismatch repair-deficient tumors. Data came from immunoSEQ multiplex PCR; TCRdb stores just in-frame clones and leaves some out. Of 100,000 to 150,000 clones listed, around 87% are singletons. As regards this clone: The antigen remains undetermined.

Overall study findings and caveats: Rapid post-treatment expansion, then contraction, generally preceding radiologic response, marked tumor-resident clones.

The CDR3 contains 15 residues. CDR1 and CDR2 from the germline V gene are SQVTM and ANQGSEA. V lost 3 bases and J 5 bases, leaving 20 bases between the germline ends. The V and J genes are TRBV29-1 and TRBJ2-7; tentatively, D is TRBD2 (6 bases). This TCR was sampled from an adult with mismatch repair-deficient cancer. The material was peripheral blood, obtained 44 weeks after starting pembrolizumab. The CDR3 loop is CSVEGGGLSSDEQYF. The CDR3 coding sequence is TGCAGCGTTGAGGGTGGAGGGCTATCTAGTGACGAGCAGTACTTC.